The present T cell receptor (beta chain) was sequenced within a study of molecular identifiers for immune sequencing clone quantification. The naive CD8 libraries originated from between 20,000 and 1,000,000 sorted cells and drew on 10%, 30% or 50% RNA. There are many counts of this clonotype. TCRdb recomputed calls from the PCR reads with MiXCR, one row per CDR3 protein. The repertoire holds approximately 550,000 distinct CDR3 sequences, with 25% as singletons. The source material was naive CD8+ T cells from blood, with Jurkat cell RNA spiked in. Subset specified: FACS-sorted CD8+CD4-CCR7+CD45RA+ naive T cells. This clonotype was obtained from a human donor in good health. Some libraries in this study had Jurkat cell RNA spiked in.

CDR3 bases: TGCGCCAGCAGCCAACTGGCGACGGACATTCAGTACTTC. This sequence encodes CASSQLATDIQYF. The chain has TRBV4-1 and TRBJ2-4; D remains ambiguous. Germline assignment: CDR1 MGHRA and CDR2 YSYEKL. Deletions cut 2 bases from V and 8 bases from J, with 10 bases between. This CDR3 has 13 residues.